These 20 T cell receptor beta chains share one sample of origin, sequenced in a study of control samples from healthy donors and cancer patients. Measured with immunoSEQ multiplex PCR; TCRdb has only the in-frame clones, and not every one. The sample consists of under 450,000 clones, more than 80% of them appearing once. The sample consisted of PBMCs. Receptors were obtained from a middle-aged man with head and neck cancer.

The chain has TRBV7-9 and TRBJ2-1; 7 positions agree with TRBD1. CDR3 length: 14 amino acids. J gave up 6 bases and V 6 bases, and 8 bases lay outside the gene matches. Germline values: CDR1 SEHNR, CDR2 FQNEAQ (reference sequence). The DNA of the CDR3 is TGTGCCAGCAGATTCGGGACAGAAGTCAATGAGCAGTTCTTC. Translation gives CASRFGTEVNEQFF.

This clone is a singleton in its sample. CDR3 sequence: CASSLGGGATDTQYF. The CDR3 coding sequence is TGTGCCAGCAGCTTGGGCGGGGGGGCCACAGATACGCAGTATTTT. The chain links TRBV11-3 to TRBJ2-3, with 9 bases that match TRBD2. After removal of 3 bases from V and 2 bases from J, the junction contained 3 bases not matched to a gene. There are 15 residues in the CDR3. Germline V CDR1 and CDR2: SGHNT, YENEEA.

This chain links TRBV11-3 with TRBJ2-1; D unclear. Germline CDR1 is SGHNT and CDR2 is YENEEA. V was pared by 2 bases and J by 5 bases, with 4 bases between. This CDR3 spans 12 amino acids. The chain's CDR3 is CASSLRDNEQFF. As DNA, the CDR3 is TGTGCCAGCAGCTTAAGGGACAATGAGCAGTTCTTC. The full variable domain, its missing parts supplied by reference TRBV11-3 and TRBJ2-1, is EAGVVQSPRYKIIEKKQPVAFWCNPISGHNTLYWYLQNLGQGPELLIRYENEEAVDDSQLPKDRFSAERLKGVDSTLKIQPAELGDSAVYLCASSLRDNEQFFGPGTRLTVL.

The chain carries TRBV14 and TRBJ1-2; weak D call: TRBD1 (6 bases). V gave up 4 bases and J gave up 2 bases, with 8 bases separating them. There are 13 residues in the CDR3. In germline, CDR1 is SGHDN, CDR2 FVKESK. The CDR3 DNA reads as TGTGCCAGCAGCCTGGACAGAAACTATGGCTACACCTTC. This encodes CASSLDRNYGYTF.

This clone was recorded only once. CDR3 protein: CASGRQGLIFGNEQFF. CDR3 bases: TGTGCTAGTGGTCGACAGGGGCTTATTTTTGGGAATGAGCAGTTCTTC. V and J are TRBV12-5 and TRBJ2-1, with 8 bases aligning to TRBD1. With 5 bases clipped from V and 7 bases from J, the junction kept 13 bases outside the gene matches. This CDR3 has 16 residues. Looked up from germline, CDR1 is LGHNT and CDR2 is FRNRAP.

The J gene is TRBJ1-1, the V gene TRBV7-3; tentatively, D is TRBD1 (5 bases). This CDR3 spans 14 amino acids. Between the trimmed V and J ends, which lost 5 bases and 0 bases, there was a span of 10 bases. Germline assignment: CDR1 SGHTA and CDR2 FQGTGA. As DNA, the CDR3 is TGTGCCAGCAGCGAAACAGGATTGAACACTGAAGCTTTCTTT. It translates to CASSETGLNTEAFF.

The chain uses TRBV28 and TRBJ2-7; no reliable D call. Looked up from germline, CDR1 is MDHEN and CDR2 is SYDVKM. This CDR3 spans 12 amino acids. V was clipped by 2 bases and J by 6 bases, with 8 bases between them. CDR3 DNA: TGTGCCAGCAGTTTAAAAGGAAGCGAGCAGTACTTC. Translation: CASSLKGSEQYF.

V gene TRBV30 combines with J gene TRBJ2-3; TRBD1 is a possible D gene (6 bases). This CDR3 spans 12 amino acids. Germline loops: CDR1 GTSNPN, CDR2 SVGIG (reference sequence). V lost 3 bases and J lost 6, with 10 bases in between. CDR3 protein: CAWSQGMDTQYF. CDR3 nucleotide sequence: TGTGCCTGGAGCCAGGGGATGGATACGCAGTATTTT.

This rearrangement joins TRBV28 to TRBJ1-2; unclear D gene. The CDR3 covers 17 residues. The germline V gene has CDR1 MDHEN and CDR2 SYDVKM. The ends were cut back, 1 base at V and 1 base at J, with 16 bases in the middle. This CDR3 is CASSLLLASRINYGYTF. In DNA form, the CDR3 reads TGTGCCAGCAGTTTATTGCTGGCGTCGAGGATTAACTATGGCTACACCTTC.

The CDR3 DNA is TGTGCCAGCAGGCACTTCGGACAGGGGGCTGACAATCAGCCCCAGCATTTT. Protein sequence: CASRHFGQGADNQPQHF. The V call is TRBV2, the J call TRBJ1-5, with 11 positions matching TRBD1. CDR3 length: 17 residues. CDR1 and CDR2 from the germline V gene are SNHLY and FYNNEI. J was trimmed by 3 bases and V by 6 bases; bases with no gene match: 10.

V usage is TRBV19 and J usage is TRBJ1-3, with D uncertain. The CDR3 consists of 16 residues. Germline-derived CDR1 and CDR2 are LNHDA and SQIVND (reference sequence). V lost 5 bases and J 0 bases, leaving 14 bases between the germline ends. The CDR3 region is CASSHRYIVSGNTIYF. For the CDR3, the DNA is TGTGCCAGTAGTCACCGTTATATCGTCTCTGGAAACACCATATATTTT.

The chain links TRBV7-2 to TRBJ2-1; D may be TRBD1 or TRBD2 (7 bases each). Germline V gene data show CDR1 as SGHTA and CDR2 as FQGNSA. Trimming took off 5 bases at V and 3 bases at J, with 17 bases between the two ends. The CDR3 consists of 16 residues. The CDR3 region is CASSPGGGHFYNEQFF. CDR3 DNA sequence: TGTGCCAGCAGCCCAGGGGGGGGCCATTTCTACAATGAGCAGTTCTTC.

This CDR3 reads CASSVAGGGGGGELFF. CDR3 in DNA: TGCGCCAGCAGCGTCGCGGGGGGCGGTGGTGGCGGGGAGCTGTTTTTT. The chain combines TRBV4-1 with TRBJ2-2, with 8 bases matching TRBD2. The CDR3 covers 16 residues. V shed 5 bases and J 7 bases; nucleotides not matched to a gene: 12. In germline, CDR1 is MGHRA, CDR2 YSYEKL.

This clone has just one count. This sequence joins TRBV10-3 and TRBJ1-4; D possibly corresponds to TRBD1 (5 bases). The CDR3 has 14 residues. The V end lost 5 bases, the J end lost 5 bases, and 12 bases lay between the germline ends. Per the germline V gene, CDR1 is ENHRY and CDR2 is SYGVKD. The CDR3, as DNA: TGTGCCATCAGTAGGCAGGGAGGGAATGAAAAACTGTTTTTT. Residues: CAISRQGGNEKLFF.

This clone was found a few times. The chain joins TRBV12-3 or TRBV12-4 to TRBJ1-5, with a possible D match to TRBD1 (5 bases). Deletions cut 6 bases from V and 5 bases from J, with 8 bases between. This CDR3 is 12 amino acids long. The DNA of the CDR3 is TGTGCCAGCAGCGGGACGTATCAGCCCCAGCATTTT. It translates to CASSGTYQPQHF.

The chain's CDR3 is CASGSGTLDTQYF. CDR3 DNA: TGTGCTAGTGGAAGCGGGACACTGGATACGCAGTATTTT. The gene calls are TRBV12-5 and TRBJ2-3, with D tentatively TRBD2 (7 bases). CDR3 length: 13 residues. The V end was cut by 6 bases, the J end by 6 bases, with 13 bases between. Germline V lookup: CDR1 LGHNT, CDR2 FRNRAP.

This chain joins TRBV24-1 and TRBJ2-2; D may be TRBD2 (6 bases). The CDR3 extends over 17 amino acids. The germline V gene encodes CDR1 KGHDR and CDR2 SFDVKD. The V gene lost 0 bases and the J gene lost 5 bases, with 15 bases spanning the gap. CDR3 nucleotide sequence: TGTGCCACCAGTGATTTGTGGCAGGGAGGAGGTACCGGGGAGCTGTTTTTT. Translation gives CATSDLWQGGGTGELFF.

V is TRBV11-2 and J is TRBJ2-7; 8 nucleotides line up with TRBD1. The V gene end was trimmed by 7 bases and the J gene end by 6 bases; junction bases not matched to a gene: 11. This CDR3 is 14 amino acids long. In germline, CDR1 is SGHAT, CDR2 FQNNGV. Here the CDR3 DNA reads TGTGCCAGCACCCAGGCAGGGGGCCAAACCGAGCAGTACTTC. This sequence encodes CASTQAGGQTEQYF.

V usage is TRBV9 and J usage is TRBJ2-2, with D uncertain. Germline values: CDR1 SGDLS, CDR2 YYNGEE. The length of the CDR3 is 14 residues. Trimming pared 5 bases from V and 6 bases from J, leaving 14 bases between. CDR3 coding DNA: TGTGCCAGCAGTGCGGACCGCAGCCCCGGGGAGCTGTTTTTT. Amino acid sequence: CASSADRSPGELFF.

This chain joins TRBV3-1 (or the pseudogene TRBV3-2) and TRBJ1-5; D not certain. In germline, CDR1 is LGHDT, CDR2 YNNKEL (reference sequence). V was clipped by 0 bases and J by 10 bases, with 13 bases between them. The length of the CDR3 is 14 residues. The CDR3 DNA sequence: TGTGCCAGCAGCCAAGAGACCCGTGGATCCCCCCAGCATTTT. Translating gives CASSQETRGSPQHF.